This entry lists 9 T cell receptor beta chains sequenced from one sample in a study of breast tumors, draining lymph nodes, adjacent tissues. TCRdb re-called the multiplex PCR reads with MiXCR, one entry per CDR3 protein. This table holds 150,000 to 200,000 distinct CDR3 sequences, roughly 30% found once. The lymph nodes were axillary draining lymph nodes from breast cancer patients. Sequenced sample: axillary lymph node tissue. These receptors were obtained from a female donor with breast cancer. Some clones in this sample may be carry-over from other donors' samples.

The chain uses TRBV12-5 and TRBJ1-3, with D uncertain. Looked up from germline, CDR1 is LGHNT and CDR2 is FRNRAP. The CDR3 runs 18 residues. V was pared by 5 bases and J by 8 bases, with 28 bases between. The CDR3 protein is CASGTPRAPQLYGYTIYF. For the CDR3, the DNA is TGTGCTAGTGGTACCCCCCGGGCCCCCCAATTATATGGCTACACCATATATTTT.

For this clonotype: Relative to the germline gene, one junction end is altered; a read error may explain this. Here the CDR3 DNA reads TGTGCCGGCAGCCACCACGGACGGGGGGGTGAAAAACTGTTTTTT. Protein sequence: CAGSHHGRGGEKLFF. The chain has TRBV4-2 and TRBJ1-4; the D gene is possibly TRBD1 (5 bases). The CDR3 length is 15 residues. CDR1 and CDR2 (germline): LGHNA, YNFKEQ.

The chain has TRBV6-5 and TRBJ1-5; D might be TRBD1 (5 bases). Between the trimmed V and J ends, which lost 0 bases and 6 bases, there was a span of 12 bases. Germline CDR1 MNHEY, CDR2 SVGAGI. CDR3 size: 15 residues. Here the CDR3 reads CASSYSGYGGQPQHF. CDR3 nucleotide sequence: TGTGCCAGCAGTTACTCGGGGTATGGGGGTCAGCCCCAGCATTTT.

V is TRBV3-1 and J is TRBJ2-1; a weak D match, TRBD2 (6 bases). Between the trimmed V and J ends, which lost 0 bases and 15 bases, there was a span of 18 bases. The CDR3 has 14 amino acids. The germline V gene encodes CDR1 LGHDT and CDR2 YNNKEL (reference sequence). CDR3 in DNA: TGTGCCAGCAGCCAAGAGTTACGGAACGGGGGTTGGTTCTTC. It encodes CASSQELRNGGWFF.

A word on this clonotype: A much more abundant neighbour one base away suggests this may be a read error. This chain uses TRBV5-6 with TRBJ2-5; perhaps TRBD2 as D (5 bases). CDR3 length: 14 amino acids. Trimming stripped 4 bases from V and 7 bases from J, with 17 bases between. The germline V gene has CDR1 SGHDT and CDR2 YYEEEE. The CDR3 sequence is CASSLVRGAVTQYF. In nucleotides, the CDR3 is TGTGCCAGCAGCCTCGTTCGGGGAGCGGTGACCCAGTACTTC. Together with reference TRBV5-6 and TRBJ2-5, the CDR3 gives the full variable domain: DAGVTQSPTHLIKTRGQQVTLRCSPKSGHDTVSWYQQALGQGPQFIFQYYEEEERQRGNFPDRFSGHQFPNYSSELNVNALLLGDSALYLCASSLVRGAVTQYFGPGTRLLVL.

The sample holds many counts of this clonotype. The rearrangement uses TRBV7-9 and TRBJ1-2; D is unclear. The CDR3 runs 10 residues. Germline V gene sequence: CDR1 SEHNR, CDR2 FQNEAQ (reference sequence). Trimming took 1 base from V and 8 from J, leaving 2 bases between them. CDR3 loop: CASSLEGYTF. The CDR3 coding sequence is TGTGCCAGCAGCTTAGAGGGCTACACCTTC.

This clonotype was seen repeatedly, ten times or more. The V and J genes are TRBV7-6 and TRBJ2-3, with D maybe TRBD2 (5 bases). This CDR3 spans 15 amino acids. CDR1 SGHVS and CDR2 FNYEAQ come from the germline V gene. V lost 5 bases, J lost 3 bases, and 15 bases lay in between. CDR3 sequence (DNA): TGTGCCAGCAGCCGTAGATTAGGACTGACAGATACGCAGTATTTT. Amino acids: CASSRRLGLTDTQYF. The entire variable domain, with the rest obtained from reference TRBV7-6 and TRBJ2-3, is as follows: GAGVSQSPRYKVTKRGQDVALRCDPISGHVSLYWYRQALGQGPEFLTYFNYEAQQDKSGLPNDRFSAERPEGSISTLTIQRTEQRDSAMYRCASSRRLGLTDTQYFGPGTRLTVL.

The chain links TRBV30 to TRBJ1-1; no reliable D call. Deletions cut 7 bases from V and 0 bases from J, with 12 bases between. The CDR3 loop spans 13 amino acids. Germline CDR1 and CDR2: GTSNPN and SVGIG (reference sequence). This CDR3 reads CAYRPDMNTEAFF. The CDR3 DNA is TGTGCCTATCGACCCGACATGAACACTGAAGCTTTCTTT.

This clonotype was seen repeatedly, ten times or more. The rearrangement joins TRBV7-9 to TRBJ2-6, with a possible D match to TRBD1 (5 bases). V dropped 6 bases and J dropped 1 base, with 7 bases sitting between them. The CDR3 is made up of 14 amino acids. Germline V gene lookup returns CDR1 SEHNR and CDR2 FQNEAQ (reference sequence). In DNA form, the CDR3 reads TGTGCCAGCAGTCGACAGTCTGGGGCCAACGTCCTGACTTTC. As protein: CASSRQSGANVLTF.